One and the same sample provided the 32 T cell receptor beta chains below, sequenced in a study of T cell responses to AZD1222 COVID-19 vaccine. Sequenced by immunoSEQ multiplex PCR; TCRdb stores in-frame clones only, minus some. The table lists more than 150,000 clones, roughly 92% of them singletons, with about 10% in the top ten. This specimen consisted of peripheral blood, obtained on day 0 of AZD1222 vaccination. These receptors were collected from an adult in good health.

In regard to this clone: The same CDR3 also results from other DNA sequences found in this sample. The gene calls are TRBV18 and TRBJ1-2; D unclear. The germline V gene encodes CDR1 KGHSH and CDR2 LQKENI. Trimming shortened V by 0 bases and J by 8 bases, and 10 bases separated the two germline ends. The CDR3 runs to 13 residues. The CDR3 spells CASSPPGSGGYTF. The CDR3 nucleotides are TGTGCCAGCTCACCACCGGGCTCGGGGGGCTACACCTTC.

The CDR3 reads CASSPDRGPFQNTEAFF. CDR3 sequence (DNA): TGTGCCAGCAGCCCAGACAGGGGGCCGTTCCAGAACACTGAAGCTTTCTTT. The rearrangement uses TRBV6-2 or TRBV6-3 and TRBJ1-1; 10 bases match TRBD1. The germline CDR1 and CDR2 sequences are MNHEY and SVGEGT. J gave up 1 base and V 6 bases, and 11 bases lay outside the gene matches. The CDR3 is 17 amino acids.

The chain is built from TRBV4-2 and TRBJ2-1, with D hard to call. V shed 0 bases and J shed 5 bases, with 5 bases lying between them. The CDR3 is 13 residues long. The V gene's germline CDR1 is LGHNA and CDR2 YNFKEQ. The CDR3 here is CASSQEGHNEQFF. The DNA of the CDR3 is TGTGCCAGCAGCCAAGAGGGCCACAATGAGCAGTTCTTC.

V usage is TRBV10-2 and J usage is TRBJ1-5, with a weak D call TRBD1 (6 bases). CDR3 length: 14 residues. The V end lost 2 bases, the J end lost 7 bases, and 12 bases lay between the germline ends. CDR1 WSHSY and CDR2 SAAADI come from the germline V gene. Written as DNA, the CDR3 is TGCGCCAGCAGTGAGGGGGGGGCCCGGCAGCCCCAGCATTTT. This codes for CASSEGGARQPQHF.

This chain connects TRBV6-5 to TRBJ1-4; perhaps TRBD1 as D (5 bases). Germline loops: CDR1 MNHEY, CDR2 SVGAGI. Trimming stripped 5 bases from V and 10 bases from J, with 17 bases between. The CDR3 consists of 14 residues. The DNA for the CDR3 is TGTGCCAGCAGTATGCAGGGTGCAGGCGCAAAACTGTTTTTT. Protein product: CASSMQGAGAKLFF.

J is TRBJ1-1 and V is TRBV7-9; 7 positions agree with TRBD1. Germline loops: CDR1 SEHNR, CDR2 FQNEAQ (reference sequence). V dropped 5 bases and J dropped 7; count of bases not matched to a gene: 10. The CDR3 is made up of 14 amino acids. CDR3 coding DNA: TGTGCCAGCAGCCAGGGGGGGTACATGGTTGAAGCTTTCTTT. It codes for CASSQGGYMVEAFF.

The chain is built from TRBV2 and TRBJ2-2, with a weak D call TRBD2 (6 bases). Germline assignment: CDR1 SNHLY and CDR2 FYNNEI. V lost 8 bases, J lost 6 bases, and 10 bases lay in between. The CDR3 runs to 12 residues. CDR3 DNA sequence: TGTGCCAGCTTACCGGGGGCCGGGGAGCTGTTTTTT. It encodes CASLPGAGELFF.

The chain uses TRBV24-1 and TRBJ2-1; D gene unclear. Germline V gene lookup returns CDR1 KGHDR and CDR2 SFDVKD. The CDR3 runs 17 residues. V shed 5 bases and J shed 3 bases, with 19 bases lying between them. For the CDR3, the DNA is TGTGCCACCAGTGGGGCCCGGGTTTCTGGTGGCTACAATGAGCAGTTCTTC. Translation: CATSGARVSGGYNEQFF.

This rearrangement joins TRBV19 to TRBJ2-1; 10 bases agree with TRBD1. The length of the CDR3 is 15 residues. Germline CDR1 and CDR2: LNHDA and SQIVND (reference sequence). The V and J ends lost 6 bases and 4 bases, in that order; junction bases with no gene match: 6. CDR3 amino acids: CASRNDRGLYNEQFF. CDR3 DNA sequence: TGTGCCAGTAGGAACGACAGGGGGCTTTACAATGAGCAGTTCTTC.

This clone has more than one count but fewer than ten. The rearrangement links TRBV6-6 to TRBJ1-4, with TRBD1 as a possible D gene (6 bases). The ends were cut back, 6 bases at V and 8 bases at J, with 16 bases in the middle. This CDR3 is built from 14 residues. Germline V gives CDR1 MNHNY, CDR2 SVGAGI (reference sequence). This CDR3 is CASRKQGAAEKLFF. The DNA of the CDR3 is TGTGCCAGCAGGAAACAGGGCGCGGCCGAAAAACTGTTTTTT.

This clone is a singleton in its sample. V usage is TRBV29-1 and J usage is TRBJ1-3; D gene uncertain. There are 13 residues in the CDR3. CDR1 and CDR2 from the germline V gene are SQVTM and ANQGSEA. The V and J ends lost 4 bases and 2 bases respectively, with 9 bases between them. The CDR3: CSVVYPPGNTIYF. In nucleotides, the CDR3 is TGCAGCGTTGTTTATCCTCCTGGAAACACCATATATTTT.

The chain combines TRBV4-2 with TRBJ2-3; 11 nucleotides line up with TRBD2. The CDR3 runs to 20 residues. Germline V gene lookup returns CDR1 LGHNA and CDR2 YNFKEQ. The trim removed 4 bases at V and 0 bases at J, leaving 15 bases unmatched. CDR3 protein: CASSRYTPGLAEPSTDTQYF. The CDR3 bases are TGTGCCAGCAGCCGCTACACCCCGGGACTAGCGGAGCCTAGCACAGATACGCAGTATTTT.

This chain connects TRBV5-1 to TRBJ1-2; maybe TRBD1 (5 bases). Trimming took off 0 bases at V and 8 bases at J, with 11 bases between the two ends. Germline V gene data show CDR1 as SGHRS and CDR2 as YFSETQ. The CDR3 consists of 13 residues. CDR3 bases: TGCGCCAGCAGCTTGGCGGGGGAGAAGGGCTACACCTTC. Translation gives CASSLAGEKGYTF.

This chain joins TRBV10-3 and TRBJ1-1; 7 bases agree with TRBD1. V dropped 2 bases and J dropped 11; count of bases not matched to a gene: 17. This CDR3 has 16 amino acids. From germline, CDR1 is ENHRY and CDR2 SYGVKD. CDR3 in amino acids: CAISEASQTSGGNAFF. The CDR3, as DNA: TGTGCCATCAGTGAGGCCTCACAGACCTCAGGGGGGAATGCTTTCTTT.

This rearrangement joins TRBV28 to TRBJ1-5; the D is unclear. Germline V gene data show CDR1 as MDHEN and CDR2 as SYDVKM. The length of the CDR3 is 10 residues. Trimming took off 3 bases at V and 6 bases at J, with 0 bases between the two ends. As DNA, the CDR3 is TGTGCCAGCAGTTTTCAGCCCCAGCATTTT. Translating gives CASSFQPQHF.

The rearrangement joins TRBV30 to TRBJ1-2; D unclear. The V gene lost 4 bases and the J gene lost 4 bases, with 13 bases spanning the gap. Germline V CDR1 and CDR2: GTSNPN, SVGIG (reference sequence). CDR3 length: 13 amino acids. In nucleotides, the CDR3 is TGTGCCTGGACTACCGGGCCAACCTATGGCTACACCTTC. Protein sequence: CAWTTGPTYGYTF.

The chain combines TRBV5-8 with TRBJ1-6, with TRBD1 identical over 8 bases. CDR1 and CDR2 (germline): SGHTS, YDEGEE. With 4 bases clipped from V and 6 bases from J, the junction kept 6 bases outside the gene matches. CDR3 size: 15 residues. CDR3 amino acids: CASSPWTGSNSPLHF. In nucleotides, the CDR3 is TGTGCCAGCAGCCCCTGGACAGGGTCTAATTCACCCCTCCACTTT. The whole variable domain, remainder taken from reference TRBV5-8 and TRBJ1-6, is EAGVTQSPTHLIKTRGQQATLRCSPISGHTSVYWYQQALGLGLQFLLWYDEGEERNRGNFPPRFSGRQFPNYSSELNVNALELEDSALYLCASSPWTGSNSPLHFGNGTRLTVT.

V usage is TRBV4-1 and J usage is TRBJ2-1; TRBD2 might be the D (6 bases). Germline assignment: CDR1 MGHRA and CDR2 YSYEKL. The CDR3 sequence is 18 residues long. V lost 1 base to trimming and J lost 6 bases, with 22 bases between them. Here the CDR3 DNA reads TGCGCCAGCAGCCAAGGGTGGGTAGTGGGAGGATACGTCAATGAGCAGTTCTTC. Protein product: CASSQGWVVGGYVNEQFF.

V is TRBV11-2 and J is TRBJ2-7; D is unclear. V lost 1 base to trimming and J lost 3 bases, with 7 bases between them. CDR1 and CDR2 (germline): SGHAT, FQNNGV. This CDR3 is 13 amino acids long. DNA of the CDR3: TGTGCCAGCAGCTTAGGTCAGCTCTACGAGCAGTACTTC. Translation: CASSLGQLYEQYF.

V and J are TRBV11-2 and TRBJ2-2; D remains unclear. Trimming took 1 base from V and 0 from J, leaving 3 bases between them. Germline values: CDR1 SGHAT, CDR2 FQNNGV. This CDR3 region has 14 residues. In DNA form, the CDR3 reads TGTGCCAGCAGCTTAGTTTCGAACACCGGGGAGCTGTTTTTT. Protein sequence: CASSLVSNTGELFF.

The V and J genes are TRBV28 and TRBJ1-1, with 8 bases lining up with TRBD1. Germline V lookup: CDR1 MDHEN, CDR2 SYDVKM. This CDR3 comprises 15 residues. V trimming: 5 bases; J trimming: 1 base; junction bases outside the gene matches: 6. The CDR3 is CASSVPGTGNTEAFF. The CDR3 DNA is TGTGCCAGCAGTGTACCGGGGACAGGGAACACTGAAGCTTTCTTT.

The rearrangement links TRBV25-1 to TRBJ1-2; possible D gene TRBD1, 5 bases. Germline lookup yields CDR1 MGHDK and CDR2 SYGVNS. This CDR3 spans 15 amino acids. Trimming took off 1 base at V and 1 base at J, with 10 bases between the two ends. The CDR3 DNA reads as TGTGCCAGCAGTGAATGGATAGGGGTTAACTATGGCTACACCTTC. It encodes CASSEWIGVNYGYTF.

This rearrangement joins TRBV4-1 to TRBJ1-2, with 9 bases matching TRBD1. The CDR3 length is 18 residues. Germline assignment: CDR1 MGHRA and CDR2 YSYEKL. The trim removed 0 bases at V and 0 bases at J, leaving 8 bases unmatched. This CDR3 reads CASSQEVGTGRANYGYTF. The DNA for the CDR3 is TGCGCCAGCAGCCAAGAAGTGGGGACAGGGAGAGCTAACTATGGCTACACCTTC.

The V gene is TRBV19, the J gene TRBJ2-2, with 7 nucleotides matching TRBD1. The V gene end was trimmed by 3 bases and the J gene end by 4 bases; junction bases not matched to a gene: 5. The CDR3 has 15 amino acids. Germline CDR1 reads LNHDA; CDR2 reads SQIVND (reference sequence). The DNA for the CDR3 is TGTGCCAGTAGTATTTCCGGGACAGTCACCGGGGAGCTGTTTTTT. It yields the protein CASSISGTVTGELFF.

The chain uses TRBV4-1 and TRBJ2-4, with 7 bases identical to TRBD2. Germline V gene sequence: CDR1 MGHRA, CDR2 YSYEKL. The CDR3 totals 12 residues. V shed 4 bases, J shed 6 bases, and the junction held 0 bases outside the gene matches. This CDR3 is CASSLAGNIQYF. The CDR3 DNA reads as TGCGCCAGCAGCCTAGCGGGAAACATTCAGTACTTC.

The V call is TRBV3-1 (or the pseudogene TRBV3-2), the J call TRBJ2-1; D remains unclear. The CDR3 is 14 residues long. V lost 0 bases, J lost 6 bases, and 9 bases lay in between. The germline V gene encodes CDR1 LGHDT and CDR2 YNNKEL (reference sequence). This chain's CDR3 is CASSQDGVPNEQFF. In DNA, the CDR3 is TGTGCCAGCAGCCAAGATGGCGTGCCCAATGAGCAGTTCTTC.

This chain joins TRBV27 and TRBJ2-5; tentatively, D is TRBD1 (6 bases). V was pared by 11 bases and J by 3 bases, with 28 bases between. Germline lookup yields CDR1 MNHEY and CDR2 SMNVEV (reference sequence). The CDR3 totals 17 residues. The DNA for the CDR3 is TGTGCCGGCCACTTACCCCCGGGACAAGATATTAAAGAGACCCAGTACTTC. Its protein product is CAGHLPPGQDIKETQYF.

This clone was detected only once. This chain uses TRBV2 with TRBJ2-5, with 9 nucleotides matching TRBD1. V trimming: 6 bases; J trimming: 1 base; junction bases outside the gene matches: 6. This CDR3 spans 15 amino acids. CDR1 and CDR2 from the germline V gene are SNHLY and FYNNEI. CDR3 DNA sequence: TGTGCCAGCAGCCGCAACAGGGGGCCCCAAGAGACCCAGTACTTC. It yields the protein CASSRNRGPQETQYF.

The chain couples TRBV5-6 to TRBJ2-7, with TRBD2 identical over 9 bases. This CDR3 has 16 residues. Germline V gives CDR1 SGHDT, CDR2 YYEEEE. J was trimmed by 0 bases and V by 2 bases; bases with no gene match: 6. This CDR3 is CASSFRTSEISYEQYV. CDR3 DNA sequence: TGTGCCAGCAGCTTCAGGACTAGCGAGATCTCCTACGAGCAGTACGTC.

The chain links TRBV6-5 to TRBJ1-1; the match to TRBD1 covers 7 bases. CDR3 size: 14 residues. Germline trimming cut 4 bases from V and 2 bases from J; bases unmatched to any gene: 4. Germline V gene data show CDR1 as MNHEY and CDR2 as SVGAGI. The CDR3 DNA reads TGTGCCAGCAGTTCCCGGGACAGTAACACTGAAGCTTTCTTT. It specifies CASSSRDSNTEAFF.

The chain links TRBV15 to TRBJ2-7; 7 bases match TRBD1. CDR3 size: 13 residues. The germline V gene encodes CDR1 LNHNV and CDR2 YYDKDF (reference sequence). J gave up 4 bases and V 3 bases, and 3 bases lay outside the gene matches. In nucleotides, the CDR3 is TGTGCCACCAGCAGGCGACAGGGTTACGAGCAGTACGTC. Translation gives CATSRRQGYEQYV.

J is TRBJ1-6 and V is TRBV7-2; weak D call: TRBD1 (5 bases). The length of the CDR3 is 15 residues. The ends were cut back, 1 base at V and 10 bases at J, with 14 bases in the middle. Germline assignment: CDR1 SGHTA and CDR2 FQGNSA. For the CDR3, the DNA is TGTGCCAGCAGCTTAGGGCACGCCAAGGGGTCACCCCTCCACTTT. Its protein is CASSLGHAKGSPLHF.